A single sample is the source of the 32 T cell receptor beta chains below, sequenced in a study of T cells in Graves' hyperthyroidism and ophthalmopathy. From RNA transcripts, TCR beta CDR3 regions were amplified. First-round RT-PCR of the TCR CDR3 relied on the HTBI primer set. In TCRdb, the multiplex PCR reads were re-called with MiXCR into one record per CDR3 protein. The repertoire holds around 600,000 distinct CDR3 sequences, with more than 15% as singletons. The source material was blood. These TCRs come from a woman in her forties with Graves' ophthalmopathy.

This clonotype was seen many times. The CDR3 spells CASSLEGQAYNEQFF. CDR3 in DNA: TGCGCCAGCAGCTTGGAGGGACAGGCCTACAATGAGCAGTTCTTC. The chain couples TRBV5-1 to TRBJ2-1, with 8 bases lining up with TRBD1. J gave up 2 bases and V 0 bases, and 1 base lay outside the gene matches. This CDR3 has 15 amino acids. Germline-derived CDR1 and CDR2 are SGHRS and YFSETQ.

This chain connects TRBV20-1 to TRBJ2-2, with D hard to call. CDR1 is DFQATT, CDR2 SNEGSKA, per germline (reference sequence). The CDR3 runs to 13 residues. V was trimmed by 3 bases and J by 7 bases, leaving 12 bases between them. The CDR3 DNA is TGCAGTGCTAGGGGGTGGGATGGCGGGGAGCTGTTTTTT. Protein sequence: CSARGWDGGELFF.

In this sample, this clonotype turned up many times. V usage is TRBV24-1 and J usage is TRBJ2-1, with D maybe TRBD2 (6 bases). This CDR3 has 13 amino acids. CDR1 is KGHDR and CDR2 is SFDVKD in the germline V gene. V was pared by 2 bases and J by 8 bases, with 9 bases between. CDR3: CATSDYSGYEQFF. CDR3 in DNA: TGTGCCACCAGTGATTATAGCGGATATGAGCAGTTCTTC.

This clonotype was detected a few times. Here the CDR3 DNA reads TGCAGCGTAGCTTCTCCAGACAGGGGGCTTGCAGATACGCAGTATTTT. Translation: CSVASPDRGLADTQYF. V gene TRBV29-1 combines with J gene TRBJ2-3, with TRBD1 matching 10 bases. The V gene end was trimmed by 6 bases and the J gene end by 4 bases; junction bases not matched to a gene: 13. This CDR3 spans 16 amino acids. Germline values: CDR1 SQVTM, CDR2 ANQGSEA.

This clonotype was detected a few times. The J gene is TRBJ1-1, the V gene TRBV10-3; D unresolved. The germline gives CDR1 ENHRY, CDR2 SYGVKD. Trimming pared 3 bases from V and 2 bases from J, leaving 10 bases between. The CDR3 contains 14 residues. The CDR3 DNA sequence: TGTGCCATCAGTGACCCAATATCCAACACTGAAGCTTTCTTT. Its protein is CAISDPISNTEAFF.

Comment on this clonotype: A much larger clone lies one base from this, so it may be a read error. This chain links TRBV3-1 with TRBJ2-1; 8 bases agree with TRBD2. This CDR3 contains 16 residues. V shed 7 bases, J shed 9 bases, and the junction held 17 bases outside the gene matches. Germline V gene lookup returns CDR1 LGHDT and CDR2 YNNKEL (reference sequence). CDR3 loop: CASNNNRLASDSEQFF. The CDR3 region has the DNA TGTGCCAGCAATAATAATAGACTAGCGTCCGACAGTGAGCAGTTCTTC.

This clonotype was counted a few times. The gene calls are TRBV7-6 and TRBJ2-2; D is uncertain. The CDR3 runs to 15 residues. Between the trimmed V and J ends, which lost 3 bases and 2 bases, there was a span of 10 bases. From germline, CDR1 is SGHVS and CDR2 FNYEAQ. CDR3 in amino acids: CASSFVRVNTGELFF. CDR3 nucleotides: TGTGCCAGCAGCTTTGTTAGGGTTAACACCGGGGAGCTGTTTTTT.

This chain connects TRBV5-5 to TRBJ2-7, with D unclear. Trimming shortened V by 0 bases and J by 2 bases, and 9 bases separated the two germline ends. CDR1 is SGHKS and CDR2 is YYEKEE in the germline V gene (reference sequence). The CDR3 runs to 14 residues. As DNA, the CDR3 is TGTGCCAGCAGCTTGGTAGGGATCACCTACGAGCAGTACTTC. This codes for CASSLVGITYEQYF.

This clonotype was detected only a few times. The chain employs TRBV7-3 and TRBJ2-2; no reliable D call. Trimming shortened V by 5 bases and J by 6 bases, and 10 bases separated the two germline ends. This CDR3 region has 13 residues. Germline values: CDR1 SGHTA, CDR2 FQGTGA. In DNA form, the CDR3 reads TGTGCCAGCAGCACGCACCCGCCCGGGGAGCTGTTTTTT. Encoded protein: CASSTHPPGELFF.

V and J are TRBV10-3 and TRBJ1-2; 9 nucleotides agree with TRBD1. Unmatched junction bases numbered 1, after V lost 3 bases and J lost 5 bases. Germline CDR1 and CDR2: ENHRY and SYGVKD. The CDR3 is 13 residues long. CDR3 coding DNA: TGTGCCATCAGTGACGGACAGGGGTATGGCTACACCTTC. This encodes CAISDGQGYGYTF.

This chain links TRBV6-2 or TRBV6-3 with TRBJ1-5; the D is unclear. The V gene's germline CDR1 is MNHEY and CDR2 SVGEGT. Trimming shortened V by 0 bases and J by 1 base, and 4 bases separated the two germline ends. CDR3 size: 14 residues. CDR3 amino acids: CASSYSWSNQPQHF. The DNA of the CDR3 is TGTGCCAGCAGTTACTCTTGGAGCAATCAGCCCCAGCATTTT.

This clonotype has at least ten counts. V and J are TRBV6-2 or TRBV6-3 and TRBJ2-7; D possibly corresponds to TRBD2 (5 bases). V was cut by 2 bases and J by 4 bases, with 12 bases left in between. This CDR3 is built from 14 residues. CDR1 is MNHEY and CDR2 is SVGEGT in the germline V gene. The CDR3 sequence: CASSYAAGPYEQYF. The DNA of the CDR3 is TGTGCCAGCAGTTACGCGGCGGGTCCGTACGAGCAGTACTTC.

This clonotype was observed at least ten times. The chain links TRBV5-1 to TRBJ1-5; TRBD1 aligns across 7 bases. J lost 1 base, V lost 0 bases, and 4 bases had no gene match. Germline CDR1 and CDR2: SGHRS and YFSETQ. The CDR3 extends over 16 amino acids. The CDR3 protein is CASSLVTGESNQPQHF. The CDR3 DNA is TGCGCCAGCAGCTTGGTTACAGGGGAAAGCAATCAGCCCCAGCATTTT.

This clonotype was counted only a few times. This rearrangement joins TRBV12-3 or TRBV12-4 to TRBJ1-2; possible D gene TRBD1, 5 bases. The ends were cut back, 4 bases at V and 3 bases at J, with 9 bases in the middle. The CDR3 covers 13 residues. CDR3 coding DNA: TGTGCCAGCAGTTACAGGCCCTACTATGGCTACACCTTC. Its translation: CASSYRPYYGYTF.

This clonotype was counted at least ten times. The V gene is TRBV2, the J gene TRBJ1-1; D is possibly TRBD1 (5 bases). V was cut by 2 bases and J by 7 bases, with 11 bases left in between. The germline CDR1 and CDR2 sequences are SNHLY and FYNNEI. This CDR3 has 13 residues. The CDR3 reads CASSERSGDEAFF. The CDR3 DNA reads TGTGCCAGCAGTGAACGATCGGGGGATGAAGCTTTCTTT.

Many counts were recorded for this clonotype. V is TRBV7-2 and J is TRBJ2-1, with TRBD2 matching over 9 bases. Trimming at V came to 1 base and at J to 7 bases, leaving 5 bases not matched to a gene. There are 15 residues in the CDR3. Germline V gene sequence: CDR1 SGHTA, CDR2 FQGNSA. Here the CDR3 reads CASSLVWLAGNEQFF. CDR3 sequence (DNA): TGTGCCAGCAGCTTAGTTTGGCTAGCGGGGAATGAGCAGTTCTTC.

The chain employs TRBV29-1 and TRBJ2-1; TRBD1 matches 10 bases. From germline, CDR1 is SQVTM and CDR2 ANQGSEA. CDR3 length: 15 amino acids. After removal of 6 bases from V and 5 bases from J, the junction contained 10 bases not matched to a gene. The CDR3 reads CSVPRQGADHNEQFF. The DNA for the CDR3 is TGCAGCGTACCCAGACAGGGGGCCGACCACAATGAGCAGTTCTTC.

This clonotype occurred many times. The CDR3 coding sequence is TGTGCCAGCAGTTCCCGGATGAACACTGAAGCTTTCTTT. This codes for CASSSRMNTEAFF. V is TRBV12-3 or TRBV12-4 and J is TRBJ1-1; unclear D gene. There are 13 residues in the CDR3. Trimming left V 4 bases short and J 0 bases short, with 6 bases between.

This clonotype was recorded a few times. This rearrangement joins TRBV11-2 to TRBJ2-6, with D perhaps TRBD1 (5 bases). The germline V gene encodes CDR1 SGHAT and CDR2 FQNNGV. Trimming removed 4 bases from V and 1 base from J, with 11 bases in between. The CDR3 has 16 residues. Here the CDR3 DNA reads TGTGCCAGCAGCTACAATCAGGGTTCTGGGGCCAACGTCCTGACTTTC. As protein: CASSYNQGSGANVLTF.

This clonotype has ten or more counts. The chain couples TRBV7-9 to TRBJ1-2; D ambiguous. The CDR3 has 13 residues. V dropped 5 bases and J dropped 8 bases, with 15 bases sitting between them. CDR1 and CDR2 (germline): SEHNR, FQNEAQ (reference sequence). The CDR3 protein is CASSVSGLEGYTF. The CDR3, as DNA: TGTGCCAGCAGCGTATCTGGGTTAGAGGGCTACACCTTC.

The rearrangement links TRBV5-1 to TRBJ1-1; no clear D. V was trimmed by 5 bases and J by 3 bases, leaving 17 bases between them. The germline V gene encodes CDR1 SGHRS and CDR2 YFSETQ. This CDR3 has 15 amino acids. CDR3 nucleotide sequence: TGCGCCAGCAGGGAGAGAATGATGGGCGACACTGAAGCTTTCTTT. Protein: CASRERMMGDTEAFF.

This clonotype was recorded a few times. The chain couples TRBV7-8 to TRBJ2-1; 9 positions match TRBD2. This CDR3 has 16 residues. Germline V gene lookup returns CDR1 SGHVS and CDR2 FQNEAQ. V gave up 1 base and J gave up 5 bases; unmatched junction bases: 6. Written as DNA, the CDR3 is TGTGCCAGCAGCTTAGTCCGGCTAGCGGGAAACAATGAGCAGTTCTTC. Amino acid sequence: CASSLVRLAGNNEQFF. Looking up the rest from reference TRBV7-8 and TRBJ2-1 gives the full variable domain: GAGVSQSPRYKVAKRGQDVALRCDPISGHVSLFWYQQALGQGPEFLTYFQNEAQLDKSGLPSDRFFAERPEGSVSTLKIQRTQQEDSAVYLCASSLVRLAGNNEQFFGPGTRLTVL.

This clonotype came up a few times. The rearrangement uses TRBV11-3 and TRBJ2-7; possibly TRBD2 for D (6 bases). Germline-derived CDR1 and CDR2 are SGHNT and YENEEA. The V and J ends lost 2 bases and 1 base respectively, with 9 bases between them. This CDR3 contains 14 residues. CDR3 nucleotides: TGTGCCAGCAGCTTACTGACTAGGTCCTACGAGCAGTACTTC. Translation gives CASSLLTRSYEQYF.

This clonotype has a handful of counts. CDR3 nucleotide sequence: TGTGCCAGCACCCCAGTGGGGACTGGGGCCAACGTCCTGACTTTC. Translated, it gives CASTPVGTGANVLTF. The rearrangement joins TRBV7-9 to TRBJ2-6; D ambiguous. The CDR3 sequence is 15 residues long. CDR1 and CDR2 (germline): SEHNR, FQNEAQ (reference sequence). V lost 7 bases, J lost 2 bases, and 12 bases lay in between.

The chain employs TRBV3-1 and TRBJ2-3; unclear D gene. The V gene lost 2 bases and the J gene lost 6 bases, with 9 bases spanning the gap. Germline-derived CDR1 and CDR2 are LGHDT and YNNKEL (reference sequence). The CDR3 runs to 13 residues. CDR3 sequence reads: CASSQNPSDTQYF. DNA of the CDR3: TGTGCCAGCAGCCAAAACCCCTCGGATACGCAGTATTTT.

In this sample, this clonotype turned up many times. CDR3 protein: CASSLPTGDGYTF. The DNA of the CDR3 is TGTGCCAGCAGCTTACCTACAGGGGATGGCTACACCTTC. This rearrangement joins TRBV11-3 to TRBJ1-2, with TRBD1 matching over 7 bases. The CDR3 consists of 13 residues. The trim removed 2 bases at V and 6 bases at J, leaving 3 bases unmatched. Germline assignment: CDR1 SGHNT and CDR2 YENEEA.

This clonotype appeared many times. CDR3 DNA: TGCAGCGTTGTCGCCAGGGAAACAGATACGCAGTATTTT. This encodes CSVVARETDTQYF. This chain joins TRBV29-1 and TRBJ2-3, with D tentatively TRBD1 (5 bases). In germline, CDR1 is SQVTM, CDR2 ANQGSEA. Trimming removed 4 bases at V and 3 bases at J, with 11 bases between. The CDR3 spans 13 residues.

This clonotype came up many times. This chain uses TRBV3-1 with TRBJ1-3; 7 positions agree with TRBD1. Trimming removed 4 bases from V and 7 bases from J; junction bases left unmatched: 7. This CDR3 comprises 14 residues. CDR1 LGHDT and CDR2 YNNKEL come from the germline V gene (reference sequence). In DNA, the CDR3 is TGTGCCAGCAGCCCCACAGGGGTTAGGAACACCATATATTTT. This codes for CASSPTGVRNTIYF.

This clonotype came up many times. This rearrangement joins TRBV7-9 to TRBJ1-1; D ambiguous. Trimming stripped 5 bases from V and 8 bases from J, with 27 bases between. The CDR3 contains 17 residues. Germline CDR1 SEHNR, CDR2 FQNEAQ (reference sequence). CDR3 sequence reads: CASSPLPGRGEDMEAFF. In nucleotides, the CDR3 is TGTGCCAGCAGCCCCCTACCCGGGCGAGGTGAAGACATGGAAGCTTTCTTT.

This clonotype was detected a few times. V usage is TRBV19 and J usage is TRBJ2-1; the D call may be TRBD1 or TRBD2 (6 bases each). V was clipped by 8 bases and J by 3 bases, with 20 bases between them. Germline assignment: CDR1 LNHDA and CDR2 SQIVND (reference sequence). The CDR3 is made up of 16 amino acids. The DNA for the CDR3 is TGTGCCAGTCGCCAGGGCGGCGGAGGGGGCTACAATGAGCAGTTCTTC. This gives the protein CASRQGGGGGYNEQFF.

This clonotype was seen a handful of times. The CDR3 loop is CASSLFLGGETQYF. DNA for the CDR3: TGTGCCAGCAGTCTATTTCTCGGAGGAGAGACCCAGTACTTC. This sequence joins TRBV12-3 or TRBV12-4 and TRBJ2-5; D possibly corresponds to TRBD2 (5 bases). The CDR3 is 14 residues long. V was shortened by 5 bases and J by 4 bases, with 14 bases between the two germline ends.

The rearrangement joins TRBV20-1 to TRBJ1-2, with TRBD1 identical over 8 bases. This CDR3 comprises 14 residues. V dropped 3 bases and J dropped 6; count of bases not matched to a gene: 9. Germline loops: CDR1 DFQATT, CDR2 SNEGSKA (reference sequence). CDR3 DNA sequence: TGCAGTGCTAGTACAGGGGGAAAACTAAATGGCTACACCTTC. Residues: CSASTGGKLNGYTF.